This T cell receptor (beta chain) was observed in a study of OX40 agonist ivuxolimab in advanced cancers. Study at large: Patients' therapy was ivuxolimab, an antibody that acts as an agonist of OX40 (CD134). Two cutaneous melanoma patients and one hepatocellular carcinoma patient, three in all, had partial responses. Dose-escalation patients had hepatocellular carcinoma, melanoma, renal cell or head and neck cancer.

General study findings and limits: CD4+ and CD8+ blood T cells expanded clonally by week 6 at 0.1 to 3.0 mg/kg.

Some clones are missing from TCRdb's copy, which holds only in-frame ones; the method was immunoSEQ multiplex PCR. This table has roughly 60,000 clones, over 75% appearing once. The CDR3 is made up of 14 amino acids. Deletions cut 0 bases from V and 0 bases from J, with 4 bases between. Germline V gene lookup returns CDR1 SGHNT and CDR2 YYREEE (reference sequence). Worth noting for this clone: Its target is unknown.

This material consisted of CD4+ or CD8+ T cells sorted from blood, taken in a trial of the OX40 agonist ivuxolimab. J is TRBJ1-3 and V is TRBV5-4, with D uncertain. The receptor's source is an adult with an advanced solid tumor such as melanoma, head and neck, liver or kidney cancer. The CDR3: CASSLENSGNTIYF. Written as DNA, the CDR3 is TGTGCCAGCAGCTTGGAGAACTCTGGAAACACCATATATTTT.